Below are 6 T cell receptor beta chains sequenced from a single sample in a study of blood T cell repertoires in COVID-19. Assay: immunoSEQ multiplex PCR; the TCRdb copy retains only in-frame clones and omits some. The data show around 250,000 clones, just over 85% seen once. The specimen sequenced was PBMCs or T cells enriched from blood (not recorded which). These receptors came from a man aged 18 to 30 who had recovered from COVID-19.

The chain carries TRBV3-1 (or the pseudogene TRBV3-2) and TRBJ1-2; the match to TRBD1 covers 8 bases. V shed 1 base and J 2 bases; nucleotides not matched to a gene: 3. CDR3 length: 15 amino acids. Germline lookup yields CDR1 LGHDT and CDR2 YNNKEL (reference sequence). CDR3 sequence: CASSQVRTGNYGYTF. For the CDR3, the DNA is TGTGCCAGCAGCCAAGTACGGACAGGGAACTATGGCTACACCTTC.

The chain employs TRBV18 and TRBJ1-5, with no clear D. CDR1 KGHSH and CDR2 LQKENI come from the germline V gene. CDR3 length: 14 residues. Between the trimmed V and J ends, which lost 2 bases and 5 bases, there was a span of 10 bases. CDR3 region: CASSPMGGDQPQHF. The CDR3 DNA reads TGTGCCAGCTCACCAATGGGCGGGGATCAGCCCCAGCATTTT.

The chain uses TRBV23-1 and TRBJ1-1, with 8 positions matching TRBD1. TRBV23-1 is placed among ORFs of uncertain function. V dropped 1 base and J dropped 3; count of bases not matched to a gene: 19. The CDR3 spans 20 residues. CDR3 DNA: TGCGCCAGCAGTCAATGGGTGCAGGGGGCTCCACCCCGAGGAGACACTGAAGCTTTCTTT. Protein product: CASSQWVQGAPPRGDTEAFF.

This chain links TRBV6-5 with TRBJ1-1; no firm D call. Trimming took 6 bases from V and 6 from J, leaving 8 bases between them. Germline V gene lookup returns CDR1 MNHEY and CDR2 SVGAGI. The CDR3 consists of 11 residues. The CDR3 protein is CASRTKPEAFF. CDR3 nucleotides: TGTGCCAGCAGGACAAAACCTGAAGCTTTCTTT.

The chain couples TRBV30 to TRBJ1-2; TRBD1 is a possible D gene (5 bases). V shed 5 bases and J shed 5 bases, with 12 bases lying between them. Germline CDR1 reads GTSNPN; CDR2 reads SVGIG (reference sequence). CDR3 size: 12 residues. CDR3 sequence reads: CAWAGDSYGYTF. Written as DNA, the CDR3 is TGTGCCTGGGCGGGGGATTCTTATGGCTACACCTTC.

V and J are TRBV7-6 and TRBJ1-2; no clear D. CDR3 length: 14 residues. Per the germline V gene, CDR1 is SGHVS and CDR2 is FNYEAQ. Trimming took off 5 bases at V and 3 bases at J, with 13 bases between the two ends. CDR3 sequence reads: CASSPDGEDYGYTF. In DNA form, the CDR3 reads TGTGCCAGCAGCCCCGACGGTGAGGACTATGGCTACACCTTC.